Listed here are 14 T cell receptor beta chains from one sample, sequenced in a study of long-term antiretroviral therapy in people with HIV. Survey-level immunoSEQ v3.0 assays were run. Profiled with immunoSEQ multiplex PCR; TCRdb holds only in-frame clones, not every one. The sample lists about 30,000 clones, roughly 84% occurring once. Here the sequenced sample was unsorted PBMCs, taken 3 years after starting antiretroviral therapy. These receptors all stem from a man aged 35 to 55 with HIV.

The sample holds a few counts of this clone. The sample has other DNA sequences that encode this CDR3 too. The chain has TRBV5-1 and TRBJ1-2; 10 nucleotides match TRBD1. This CDR3 comprises 14 residues. Germline V gives CDR1 SGHRS, CDR2 YFSETQ. V shed 0 bases and J 5 bases; nucleotides not matched to a gene: 1. The CDR3 loop reads CASSLGTGGYGYTF. The CDR3 DNA follows: TGCGCCAGCAGCTTGGGGACAGGGGGGTATGGCTACACCTTC.

The J gene is TRBJ2-7, the V gene TRBV19; TRBD1 agrees at 8 bases. Germline CDR1 is LNHDA and CDR2 is SQIVND (reference sequence). V dropped 6 bases and J dropped 7; count of bases not matched to a gene: 11. There are 14 residues in the CDR3. The CDR3 nucleotides are TGTGCCAGTAGCCATACAGGGGGAGCGAGTGAGCAGTACTTC. Translating it yields CASSHTGGASEQYF.

This chain connects TRBV9 to TRBJ1-2; TRBD1 matches 8 bases. The CDR3 is 20 amino acids. J was trimmed by 1 base and V by 0 bases; bases with no gene match: 17. The germline CDR1 and CDR2 sequences are SGDLS and YYNGEE. The CDR3 spells CASSVAAWERDRRYNYGYTF. For the CDR3, the DNA is TGTGCCAGCAGCGTAGCGGCGTGGGAGCGGGACAGGAGATATAACTATGGCTACACCTTC.

The chain carries TRBV4-2 and TRBJ2-1; D remains ambiguous. Germline V gives CDR1 LGHNA, CDR2 YNFKEQ. This CDR3 spans 12 amino acids. Trimming removed 0 bases from V and 9 bases from J, with 6 bases in between. CDR3 sequence (DNA): TGTGCCAGCAGCCAAGAAGGGCCTGAGCAGTTCTTC. This codes for CASSQEGPEQFF.

V usage is TRBV2 and J usage is TRBJ1-1; D remains unclear. This CDR3 comprises 11 residues. CDR1 and CDR2 (germline): SNHLY, FYNNEI. V was pared by 3 bases and J by 1 base, with 0 bases between. CDR3 sequence: CASSENTEAFF. The CDR3 DNA reads TGTGCCAGCAGTGAGAACACTGAAGCTTTCTTT.

The chain links TRBV7-9 to TRBJ2-5; 7 bases line up with TRBD1. Germline assignment: CDR1 SEHNR and CDR2 FQNEAQ (reference sequence). J lost 4 bases, V lost 3 bases, and 11 bases had no gene match. The CDR3 covers 16 residues. The CDR3 region has the DNA TGTGCCAGCAGCTTGAATCCGGGACAGATAGGAGAGACCCAGTACTTC. It is translated as CASSLNPGQIGETQYF.

The chain carries TRBV30 and TRBJ2-5, with 7 bases fitting TRBD2. Germline V gene data show CDR1 as GTSNPN and CDR2 as SVGIG (reference sequence). The CDR3 runs to 13 residues. V lost 1 base, J lost 3 bases, and 2 bases stayed unmatched. CDR3 sequence reads: CAWSGTRKETQYF. CDR3 DNA: TGTGCCTGGAGTGGGACTAGAAAAGAGACCCAGTACTTC.

J is TRBJ1-1 and V is TRBV29-1; maybe TRBD1 (6 bases). There are 12 residues in the CDR3. Germline CDR1 SQVTM, CDR2 ANQGSEA. V lost 8 bases to trimming and J lost 1 base, with 11 bases between them. The CDR3, as DNA: TGCAGCCTCGGACAGCCGAACACTGAAGCTTTCTTT. It codes for CSLGQPNTEAFF.

The chain carries TRBV18 and TRBJ1-3; a weak D match, TRBD1 (5 bases). The CDR3 totals 18 residues. The V and J ends lost 0 bases and 0 bases respectively, with 15 bases between them. Germline-derived CDR1 and CDR2 are KGHSH and LQKENI. The CDR3 DNA sequence: TGTGCCAGCTCACCACCGAGCACGACAGACCTCTCTGGAAACACCATATATTTT. Translated, it gives CASSPPSTTDLSGNTIYF.

The chain links TRBV19 to TRBJ1-3, with D tentatively TRBD1 (6 bases). This CDR3 contains 14 residues. The V gene lost 6 bases and the J gene lost 0 bases, with 9 bases spanning the gap. Germline CDR1 LNHDA, CDR2 SQIVND (reference sequence). CDR3 in DNA: TGTGCCAGTAGCAAGGGGGGCTCTGGAAACACCATATATTTT. It codes for CASSKGGSGNTIYF.

This chain connects TRBV11-3 to TRBJ2-1; TRBD1 agrees at 7 bases. J lost 1 base, V lost 5 bases, and 5 bases had no gene match. Germline V gives CDR1 SGHNT, CDR2 YENEEA. This CDR3 region has 15 residues. Here the CDR3 reads CASSPGTDSYNEQFF. CDR3 DNA sequence: TGTGCCAGCAGCCCAGGGACAGATTCCTACAATGAGCAGTTCTTC.

The chain uses TRBV5-4 and TRBJ2-1; a weak D match, TRBD2 (6 bases). The V end lost 3 bases, the J end lost 4 bases, and 17 bases lay between the germline ends. Germline CDR1 and CDR2: SGHNT and YYREEE (reference sequence). The CDR3 length is 16 residues. The CDR3 DNA reads as TGTGCCAGCAGCTCCCTGGATAGCGGTTCTTACAATGAGCAGTTCTTC. This codes for CASSSLDSGSYNEQFF.

The chain employs TRBV15 and TRBJ1-2; D may be TRBD1 (6 bases). With 0 bases removed from V and 7 bases from J, the gap between germline ends came to 18 bases. CDR3 length equals 16 residues. Germline V CDR1 and CDR2: LNHNV, YYDKDF (reference sequence). The chain's CDR3 is CATSRDSGGRDGGYTF. DNA for the CDR3: TGTGCCACCAGCAGAGATTCCGGGGGCCGGGACGGTGGCTACACCTTC.

The chain employs TRBV4-2 and TRBJ2-2; 11 positions agree with TRBD1. After removal of 0 bases from V and 6 bases from J, the junction contained 3 bases not matched to a gene. CDR1 and CDR2 from the germline V gene are LGHNA and YNFKEQ. The CDR3 consists of 16 residues. CDR3: CASSQDWTGGPGELFF. The CDR3 region has the DNA TGTGCCAGCAGCCAAGATTGGACAGGGGGCCCCGGGGAGCTGTTTTTT.